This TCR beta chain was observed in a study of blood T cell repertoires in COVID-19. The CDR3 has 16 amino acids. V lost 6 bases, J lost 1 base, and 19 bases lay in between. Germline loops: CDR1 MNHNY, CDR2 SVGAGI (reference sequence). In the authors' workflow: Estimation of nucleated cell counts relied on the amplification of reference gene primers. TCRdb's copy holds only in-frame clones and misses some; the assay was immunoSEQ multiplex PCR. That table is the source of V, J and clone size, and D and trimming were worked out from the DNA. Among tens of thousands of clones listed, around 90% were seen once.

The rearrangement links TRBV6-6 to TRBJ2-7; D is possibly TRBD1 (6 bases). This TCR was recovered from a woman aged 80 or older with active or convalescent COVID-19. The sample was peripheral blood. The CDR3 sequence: CASSRRRQAESYEQYF. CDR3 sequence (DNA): TGTGCCAGCAGCCGTCGGAGACAGGCTGAATCCTACGAGCAGTACTTC.